The clone carrying this TCR beta chain was recorded only once. Measured with immunoSEQ multiplex PCR; TCRdb has only the in-frame clones, and not every one. The sample consists of 150,000 to 200,000 clones, roughly 92% of them appearing once. Germline V gene lookup returns CDR1 SGHRS and CDR2 YFSETQ. CDR3 length: 13 residues. V dropped 4 bases and J dropped 6 bases, with 11 bases sitting between them. The data were obtained in a study of control samples from healthy donors and cancer patients. Input material: blood. The chain employs TRBV5-1 and TRBJ2-1; D remains ambiguous. The clonotype originates from a man aged 25-45 years in good health. CDR3: CASSPILFNEQFF. CDR3 bases: TGCGCCAGCAGCCCAATATTATTCAATGAGCAGTTCTTC.